This T cell receptor (beta chain) came from a study of molecular identifiers for immune sequencing clone quantification. This clonotype has just a few counts. Its antigen remains unidentified. Making the bulk TCR libraries relied on previously described methods and listed TCR primers. From the PCR reads, TCRdb called clonotypes with MiXCR, one entry per CDR3 protein. The data show some 93,000 distinct CDR3 sequences, around 23% seen once. Findings and limits, study-wide: Naive cells had under 1% of molecules in clones above 20 RNA copies, effectors over 98%. Single-cell amounts of spiked Jurkat TCR RNA were reportedly detectable among about 960,000 naive cells. For highly expanded clones, sizes could be underestimated when identical TCR molecules share a barcode.

The CDR3 spans 15 residues. Germline CDR1 is MNHEY and CDR2 is SMNVEV (reference sequence). The V and J ends lost 2 bases and 2 bases, in that order; junction bases with no gene match: 3. Material: naive CD8+ T cells from blood, with Jurkat cell RNA spiked in. Subset defined: FACS-sorted CD8+CD4-CCR7+CD45RA+ naive T cells. The chain joins TRBV27 to TRBJ2-3; 8 bases match TRBD1. This receptor was identified in a human donor in good health. Some libraries in this study had Jurkat cell RNA spiked in. For the CDR3, the DNA is TGTGCCAGCAGTTTAACACAGGGGGTCACAGATACGCAGTATTTT. As protein: CASSLTQGVTDTQYF.